The rows below give T cell receptor beta chains drawn from one sample of a study of blood T cell repertoires in COVID-19. The assay was immunoSEQ multiplex PCR, and TCRdb's table has in-frame clones only and misses some. Found here are 100,000 or so clones, 80% to 90% of them singletons; the top ten hold approximately 31%. The sample taken for sequencing was peripheral blood. The receptors originated from a woman of 80 years or more with acute or convalescent COVID-19. CDR3s include the opening cysteine and the closing phenylalanine or tryptophan. The order of the fields is CDR3 DNA, CDR3 protein, clone size, D gene, J gene, V gene. A D gene is named only where the DNA matches it firmly. The size entry is marked missing in some rows and otherwise reads once, few, many or a size class.

CDR3nt: TGTGCCATCAGGGGGGGTGACACTGAAGCTTTCTTT
CDR3aa: CAIRGGDTEAFF
abundance: .
d_gene: .
j_gene: TRBJ1-1
v_gene: TRBV10-3

CDR3nt: TGTGCCAGCAGCCGAGGGACACGCACAGATACGCAGTATTTT
CDR3aa: CASSRGTRTDTQYF
abundance: .
d_gene: .
j_gene: TRBJ2-3
v_gene: TRBV7-9

CDR3nt: TGTGCCAGCAGTTCGCTCCCGGGACAGGGGAACACTGAAGCTTTCTTT
CDR3aa: CASSSLPGQGNTEAFF
abundance: .
d_gene: TRBD1
j_gene: TRBJ1-1
v_gene: TRBV27

CDR3nt: TGTGCCAGCAGCTTGCAGTTAGGGGGCGACCACCCCTACGAGCAGTACTTC
CDR3aa: CASSLQLGGDHPYEQYF
abundance: .
d_gene: TRBD1
j_gene: TRBJ2-7
v_gene: TRBV5-6

CDR3nt: TGTGCCAGCATTCTCGGGACTTACAATGAGCAGTTCTTC
CDR3aa: CASILGTYNEQFF
abundance: .
d_gene: .
j_gene: TRBJ2-1
v_gene: TRBV7-9

CDR3nt: TGTGCCATCAGTCCCGGGTCCCTGGGAGAGACCCAGTACTTC
CDR3aa: CAISPGSLGETQYF
abundance: .
d_gene: .
j_gene: TRBJ2-5
v_gene: TRBV10-3

CDR3nt: TGTGCCATCAGTGAGGGACAGGGCAATCAGCCCCAGCATTTT
CDR3aa: CAISEGQGNQPQHF
abundance: .
d_gene: TRBD1
j_gene: TRBJ1-5
v_gene: TRBV10-3

CDR3nt: TGTGCCAGCAGCCAAGGTGGGACAGAAAACATTCAGTACTTC
CDR3aa: CASSQGGTENIQYF
abundance: .
d_gene: TRBD1
j_gene: TRBJ2-4
v_gene: TRBV4-2

CDR3nt: TGTGCCTGGAGCGCGGGACAGGGGGCTAGAGATGAGACCCAGTACTTC
CDR3aa: CAWSAGQGARDETQYF
abundance: .
d_gene: TRBD1
j_gene: TRBJ2-5
v_gene: TRBV30

CDR3nt: TGTGCCACCAGTGATTTTACGGGAAACACCGGGGAGCTGTTTTTT
CDR3aa: CATSDFTGNTGELFF
abundance: .
d_gene: .
j_gene: TRBJ2-2
v_gene: TRBV24-1

CDR3nt: TGTGCCAGCAGTGGCGGGCTTAACACCGGGGAGCTGTTTTTT
CDR3aa: CASSGGLNTGELFF
abundance: .
d_gene: .
j_gene: TRBJ2-2
v_gene: TRBV2

CDR3nt: TGTGCCAGTTCCGACCAAGGGGGTATTAATAATTCACCCCTCCACTTT
CDR3aa: CASSDQGGINNSPLHF
abundance: .
d_gene: .
j_gene: TRBJ1-6
v_gene: TRBV28

CDR3nt: TGTGCCAGCAGGGAACAGGGCCGCCTCGGGTCTGGCTACACCTTC
CDR3aa: CASREQGRLGSGYTF
abundance: .
d_gene: .
j_gene: TRBJ1-2
v_gene: TRBV28

CDR3nt: TGTGCCAGCAGCTTAGGGGGGGATGAAAAACTGTTTTTT
CDR3aa: CASSLGGDEKLFF
abundance: .
d_gene: .
j_gene: TRBJ1-4
v_gene: TRBV7-9

CDR3nt: TGTGCCAGCAGCTTGACAACTAGCGGGGAGACCCAGTACTTC
CDR3aa: CASSLTTSGETQYF
abundance: .
d_gene: TRBD2
j_gene: TRBJ2-5
v_gene: TRBV5-4

CDR3nt: TGTGCCAGCAGCGTAGACGGGGGGGCCGGAACAGATACGCAGTATTTT
CDR3aa: CASSVDGGAGTDTQYF
abundance: .
d_gene: TRBD2
j_gene: TRBJ2-3
v_gene: TRBV9

CDR3nt: TGTGCCTGGAGCCAGTCCGGAAACACCATATATTTT
CDR3aa: CAWSQSGNTIYF
abundance: .
d_gene: .
j_gene: TRBJ1-3
v_gene: TRBV30

CDR3nt: TGTGCCAGCAGCTTAGTGGACAGGGGGTACGAGCAGTACTTC
CDR3aa: CASSLVDRGYEQYF
abundance: .
d_gene: TRBD1
j_gene: TRBJ2-7
v_gene: TRBV7-8

CDR3nt: TGTGCCATCAGGCGGGACGGAACTAACTATGGCTACACCTTC
CDR3aa: CAIRRDGTNYGYTF
abundance: .
d_gene: .
j_gene: TRBJ1-2
v_gene: TRBV10-3

CDR3nt: TGTGCCAGCTCACCGGGACAGACTAGCTCCTACGAGCAGTACTTC
CDR3aa: CASSPGQTSSYEQYF
abundance: .
d_gene: .
j_gene: TRBJ2-7
v_gene: TRBV18

CDR3nt: TGTGCCAGCAGTGAACAGCAGGTTTATAATTCACCCCTCCACTTT
CDR3aa: CASSEQQVYNSPLHF
abundance: .
d_gene: .
j_gene: TRBJ1-6
v_gene: TRBV6-1

CDR3nt: TGTGCCAGCATCACGGAGGTCGTTGGAAACACCATATATTTT
CDR3aa: CASITEVVGNTIYF
abundance: .
d_gene: .
j_gene: TRBJ1-3
v_gene: TRBV5-6

CDR3nt: TGTGCCAGCAGCTTATGGGGAGAGGGTCAGCCCCAGCATTTT
CDR3aa: CASSLWGEGQPQHF
abundance: .
d_gene: .
j_gene: TRBJ1-5
v_gene: TRBV5-5

CDR3nt: TGTGCCTGGAACAGGGGGCTCGGCATTTATGGCTACACCTTC
CDR3aa: CAWNRGLGIYGYTF
abundance: .
d_gene: TRBD1
j_gene: TRBJ1-2
v_gene: TRBV30

CDR3nt: TGCGCCAGCAGTGAGCAGCAGGGAAGTAGGTACGAGCAGTACTTC
CDR3aa: CASSEQQGSRYEQYF
abundance: .
d_gene: .
j_gene: TRBJ2-7
v_gene: TRBV10-1

CDR3nt: TGTGCCAGCAGTCCCCTGGGTGGGGGGGGCACAGATACGCAGTATTTT
CDR3aa: CASSPLGGGGTDTQYF
abundance: .
d_gene: TRBD2
j_gene: TRBJ2-3
v_gene: TRBV2

CDR3nt: TGTGCCAGCAGTTTATTCGGACAGGGGCCCGGCTACACCTTC
CDR3aa: CASSLFGQGPGYTF
abundance: .
d_gene: TRBD1
j_gene: TRBJ1-2
v_gene: TRBV28

CDR3nt: TGTGCCAGCAGCGTAGCGGGGGGCAATGGAAACACCATATATTTT
CDR3aa: CASSVAGGNGNTIYF
abundance: .
d_gene: .
j_gene: TRBJ1-3
v_gene: TRBV9

CDR3nt: TGTGCCAGCAGCCACGGACTAGCGGGGGACAACACCGGGGAGCTGTTTTTT
CDR3aa: CASSHGLAGDNTGELFF
abundance: .
d_gene: TRBD2
j_gene: TRBJ2-2
v_gene: TRBV7-9

CDR3nt: TGTGCCAGCAGCCAACAGGGGGCGAGTGAAAAACTGTTTTTT
CDR3aa: CASSQQGASEKLFF
abundance: .
d_gene: TRBD1
j_gene: TRBJ1-4
v_gene: TRBV28

CDR3nt: TGCGCCAGCAGCTTGGAGAGGACTAGCGAGACAGATACGCAGTATTTT
CDR3aa: CASSLERTSETDTQYF
abundance: .
d_gene: TRBD2
j_gene: TRBJ2-3
v_gene: TRBV5-1

CDR3nt: TGCAGTGCTGCGGGGCTATATGGCTACACCTTC
CDR3aa: CSAAGLYGYTF
abundance: few
d_gene: .
j_gene: TRBJ1-2
v_gene: TRBV20-1

CDR3nt: TGTGCCAGCAGCTTCAGCGGGGGGGAGCAGTTCTTC
CDR3aa: CASSFSGGEQFF
abundance: .
d_gene: TRBD2
j_gene: TRBJ2-1
v_gene: TRBV11-3

CDR3nt: TGTGCCAGCAGCCATTACCAGGGGACTGAAGCTTTCTTT
CDR3aa: CASSHYQGTEAFF
abundance: many
d_gene: .
j_gene: TRBJ1-1
v_gene: TRBV3-1/TRBV3-2

CDR3nt: TGTGCCGTAGAGGGTGGTACCTACGAGCAGTACTTC
CDR3aa: CAVEGGTYEQYF
abundance: .
d_gene: .
j_gene: TRBJ2-7
v_gene: TRBV28

CDR3nt: TGCGCCAGCAGCCAAGTGACAGGGTTTCAGCCCCAGCATTTT
CDR3aa: CASSQVTGFQPQHF
abundance: .
d_gene: TRBD1
j_gene: TRBJ1-5
v_gene: TRBV4-1

CDR3nt: TGTGCCAGCAGCCAAGACGGCAGGGGGCCCTACGAGCAGTACTTC
CDR3aa: CASSQDGRGPYEQYF
abundance: .
d_gene: TRBD1
j_gene: TRBJ2-7
v_gene: TRBV4-2

CDR3nt: TGTGCCAGCTCACCACCGGGGCGGCGGGGGGCCTTGGGAAGCTCCTACAATGAGCAGTTCTTC
CDR3aa: CASSPPGRRGALGSSYNEQFF
abundance: .
d_gene: TRBD2
j_gene: TRBJ2-1
v_gene: TRBV18

CDR3nt: TGTGCCAGCAGCGCACGAGTGGCCGGGGAGCTGTTTTTT
CDR3aa: CASSARVAGELFF
abundance: .
d_gene: .
j_gene: TRBJ2-2
v_gene: TRBV9

CDR3nt: TGTGCCAGCAGTTTAGGACAGGGCCGAGGGCCCCAGCATTTT
CDR3aa: CASSLGQGRGPQHF
abundance: .
d_gene: TRBD1
j_gene: TRBJ1-5
v_gene: TRBV28

CDR3nt: TGTGCCAGCAGTCCCCCCAGGGAAGGCCACGGAAAACTGTTTTTT
CDR3aa: CASSPPREGHGKLFF
abundance: .
d_gene: .
j_gene: TRBJ1-4
v_gene: TRBV11-2

CDR3nt: TGCAGTGCTAGTCCCGGGACAGGGAACACTGAAGCTTTCTTT
CDR3aa: CSASPGTGNTEAFF
abundance: .
d_gene: TRBD1
j_gene: TRBJ1-1
v_gene: TRBV20-1

CDR3nt: TGTGCCAGCTCCCCGGGACTGGGGAACACTGAAGCTTTCTTT
CDR3aa: CASSPGLGNTEAFF
abundance: .
d_gene: .
j_gene: TRBJ1-1
v_gene: TRBV18

CDR3nt: TGTGCCAGCAGCGGACAGGGTGGAGGACCTTACGAGCAGTACTTC
CDR3aa: CASSGQGGGPYEQYF
abundance: .
d_gene: TRBD1
j_gene: TRBJ2-7
v_gene: TRBV2

CDR3nt: TGCGCCAGCAGGGGTGGCGGGGGGGCTAATGAGCAGTTCTTC
CDR3aa: CASRGGGGANEQFF
abundance: .
d_gene: TRBD2
j_gene: TRBJ2-1
v_gene: TRBV4-1

CDR3nt: TGTGCCACCAGCAGAGTCTGGGCCCAGACCCAGTACTTC
CDR3aa: CATSRVWAQTQYF
abundance: once
d_gene: .
j_gene: TRBJ2-5
v_gene: TRBV15

CDR3nt: TGTGCCAGCAGCTTGAGGGCCGGGACTAGCACAGATACGCAGTATTTT
CDR3aa: CASSLRAGTSTDTQYF
abundance: .
d_gene: .
j_gene: TRBJ2-3
v_gene: TRBV7-6

CDR3nt: TGTGCCAGTAGTACCTGGGACAGGGGAATGGACACTGAAGCTTTCTTT
CDR3aa: CASSTWDRGMDTEAFF
abundance: .
d_gene: TRBD1
j_gene: TRBJ1-1
v_gene: TRBV19

CDR3nt: TGTGCCAGCAGCTTAGCGTGGGGGGGCGACGGCTACACCTTC
CDR3aa: CASSLAWGGDGYTF
abundance: .
d_gene: .
j_gene: TRBJ1-2
v_gene: TRBV11-2

CDR3nt: TGCAGCGTTGAAACCAGGGATGGCTACGAGCAGTACTTC
CDR3aa: CSVETRDGYEQYF
abundance: .
d_gene: .
j_gene: TRBJ2-7
v_gene: TRBV29-1

CDR3nt: TGTGCCAGCAGGAGTTCCAGGACAGGGGGCTTCGCTGAAGCTTTCTTT
CDR3aa: CASRSSRTGGFAEAFF
abundance: .
d_gene: TRBD1
j_gene: TRBJ1-1
v_gene: TRBV3-1/TRBV3-2

CDR3nt: TGTGCCAGCAGTTGGACAGTCTCTGGAAACACCATATATTTT
CDR3aa: CASSWTVSGNTIYF
abundance: .
d_gene: .
j_gene: TRBJ1-3
v_gene: TRBV6-6

CDR3nt: TGTGCCAGCAGTACCGGGACAGAGAGCTCCTACGAGCAGTACTTC
CDR3aa: CASSTGTESSYEQYF
abundance: .
d_gene: TRBD1
j_gene: TRBJ2-7
v_gene: TRBV2